The 8 T cell receptor beta chains below were found in one sample sequenced in a study of PD-L1 blockade in urothelial cancer. Assay: immunoSEQ multiplex PCR; the TCRdb copy retains only in-frame clones and omits some. The table records about 45,000 clones, about nine tenths of them present only once. Sequenced here: PBMCs, sampled around atezolizumab (anti-PD-L1) treatment. All receptors come from a man of 80 years or more with urothelial cancer.

The chain recombines TRBV9 with TRBJ2-1; 11 bases line up with TRBD2. Losses at the gene ends were 3 bases for V and 5 bases for J; bases not matched to a gene: 10. The CDR3 sequence is 17 residues long. Per germline, CDR1 SGDLS and CDR2 YYNGEE. For the CDR3, the DNA is TGTGCCAGCAGCGCTGGGAGGGGGACTAGCGGTAACAATGAGCAGTTCTTC. It specifies CASSAGRGTSGNNEQFF. Full variable domain (missing parts from reference TRBV9 and TRBJ2-1): DSGVTQTPKHLITATGQRVTLRCSPRSGDLSVYWYQQSLDQGLQFLIQYYNGEERAKGNILERFSAQQFPDLHSELNLSSLELGDSALYFCASSAGRGTSGNNEQFFGPGTRLTVL.

The rearrangement links TRBV5-4 to TRBJ1-1; 10 positions agree with TRBD1. CDR3 size: 16 residues. Per germline, CDR1 SGHNT and CDR2 YYREEE (reference sequence). The trim removed 4 bases at V and 4 bases at J, leaving 10 bases unmatched. CDR3 residues: CASSPGQGMKSTEAFF. The CDR3 coding sequence is TGTGCCAGCAGCCCGGGACAGGGGATGAAGAGCACTGAAGCTTTCTTT. Full variable domain (remainder filled in from reference TRBV5-4 and TRBJ1-1): ETGVTQSPTHLIKTRGQQVTLRCSSQSGHNTVSWYQQALGQGPQFIFQYYREEENGRGNFPPRFSGLQFPNYSSELNVNALELDDSALYLCASSPGQGMKSTEAFFGQGTRLTVV.

This clone was seen only once. The chain couples TRBV30 to TRBJ2-2; a possible D gene is TRBD1 (6 bases). Looked up from germline, CDR1 is GTSNPN and CDR2 is SVGIG (reference sequence). The V and J ends lost 3 bases and 0 bases respectively, with 8 bases between them. The CDR3 runs to 14 residues. Written as DNA, the CDR3 is TGTGCCTGGAGGAGGACAGCGAACACCGGGGAGCTGTTTTTT. Its translation is CAWRRTANTGELFF.

The V call is TRBV5-1, the J call TRBJ2-1, with TRBD2 matching over 11 bases. This CDR3 spans 15 amino acids. Per germline, CDR1 SGHRS and CDR2 YFSETQ. J lost 9 bases, V lost 4 bases, and 9 bases had no gene match. The DNA for the CDR3 is TGCGCCAGCAGCCTAGGACTAGCGGGTGCCAGTGAGCAGTTCTTC. Amino acids: CASSLGLAGASEQFF. Full variable domain (remainder filled in from reference TRBV5-1 and TRBJ2-1): KAGVTQTPRYLIKTRGQQVTLSCSPISGHRSVSWYQQTPGQGLQFLFEYFSETQRNKGNFPGRFSGRQFSNSRSEMNVSTLELGDSALYLCASSLGLAGASEQFFGPGTRLTVL.

The chain couples TRBV7-9 to TRBJ1-4; the D gene is possibly TRBD1 (6 bases). CDR1 and CDR2 (germline): SEHNR, FQNEAQ (reference sequence). Trimming left V 6 bases short and J 6 bases short, with 11 bases between. This CDR3 is 13 amino acids long. CDR3 DNA: TGTGCCAGCAGAAGGGACACCCATGAAAAACTGTTTTTT. This encodes CASRRDTHEKLFF.

The rearrangement joins TRBV2 to TRBJ2-3; no clear D. The V end lost 6 bases, the J end lost 8 bases, and 18 bases lay between the germline ends. CDR1 and CDR2 from the germline V gene are SNHLY and FYNNEI. The CDR3 has 14 residues. CDR3 nucleotides: TGTGCCAGCAGCCGCATATTTACTACCCGTACGCAGTATTTT. It yields the protein CASSRIFTTRTQYF.

V is TRBV5-5 and J is TRBJ2-7; 10 nucleotides align to TRBD2. Germline V gives CDR1 SGHKS, CDR2 YYEKEE (reference sequence). The CDR3 sequence is 15 residues long. After removal of 7 bases from V and 2 bases from J, the junction contained 9 bases not matched to a gene. The CDR3: CASVWGLAGAYEQYF. CDR3 bases: TGTGCCAGCGTCTGGGGCCTAGCGGGGGCCTACGAGCAGTACTTC. Full variable domain (missing parts from reference TRBV5-5 and TRBJ2-7): DAGVTQSPTHLIKTRGQQVTLRCSPISGHKSVSWYQQVLGQGPQFIFQYYEKEERGRGNFPDRFSARQFPNYSSELNVNALLLGDSALYLCASVWGLAGAYEQYFGPGTRLTVT.

J is TRBJ2-7 and V is TRBV29-1, with D perhaps TRBD2 (6 bases). The CDR3 contains 12 residues. The germline CDR1 and CDR2 sequences are SQVTM and ANQGSEA. V lost 4 bases to trimming and J lost 2 bases, with 9 bases between them. CDR3 protein: CSVGDLAYEQYF. The CDR3 DNA is TGCAGCGTTGGGGACTTAGCCTACGAGCAGTACTTC.